The 5 T cell receptor beta chains listed next were all sequenced from one sample in a study of vaccination and CD4 T cells after COVID-19. Treatment indicated: approximately nine-day PBMC culture with coronavirus spike peptide pools or control peptides (ViraFEST assay). Harvesting of the unexposed donor's CD4+ T cells predated the COVID-19 pandemic (2011-2018). Oncomine TCR Beta short-read sequencing was applied to DNA from cultured CD4+ T cells. The genomic DNA was obtained from cultured CD4+ T cells by extraction with the QIAamp micro DNA kit. Each CDR3 protein gets one entry after TCRdb re-called the PCR reads with MiXCR. The profile shows 8,700 or so distinct CDR3 sequences, roughly 31% of them singletons. These receptors are not linked to any known antigen. The sequenced sample consisted of CD4+ T cells from blood, cultured in vitro. All receptors derive from a human donor in good health.

This clonotype was counted a few times. The chain uses TRBV6-1 and TRBJ1-1; TRBD1 matches 8 bases. The CDR3 loop spans 12 amino acids. The V gene's germline CDR1 is MNHNS and CDR2 SASEGT. The V segment lost 6 bases and the J segment 8 bases; nucleotides outside the gene matches: 5. CDR3 nucleotides: TGTGCCAGCAGCCGAGACAGGGGAGAAGCTTTCTTT. Encoded protein: CASSRDRGEAFF.

The CDR3 sequence: CAWSPTPTGDPRYEQYF. DNA for the CDR3: TGTGCCTGGAGTCCCACCCCCACAGGGGACCCTAGGTACGAGCAGTACTTC. V gene TRBV30 combines with J gene TRBJ2-7; 7 bases are a match to TRBD1. The J segment lost 4 bases and the V segment lost 2 bases, leaving 17 bases of the junction unmatched. The CDR3 loop spans 17 amino acids. CDR1 is GTSNPN, CDR2 SVGIG, per germline (reference sequence). Looking up the rest from reference TRBV30 and TRBJ2-7 gives the full variable domain: SQTIHQWPATLVQPVGSPLSLECTVEGTSNPNLYWYRQAAGRGLQLLFYSVGIGQISSEVPQNLSASRPQDRQFILSSKKLLLSDSGFYLCAWSPTPTGDPRYEQYFGPGTRLTVT.

This clonotype was observed a handful of times. The J gene is TRBJ2-5, the V gene TRBV7-2, with 7 nucleotides matching TRBD1. Germline V gene data show CDR1 as SGHTA and CDR2 as FQGNSA. V shed 1 base, J shed 5 bases, and the junction held 7 bases outside the gene matches. The CDR3 loop spans 15 amino acids. CDR3 DNA sequence: TGTGCCAGCAGCTTAGACAGGGGCGGTTGGGAGACCCAGTACTTC. Its translation is CASSLDRGGWETQYF.

The chain joins TRBV7-2 to TRBJ2-6; D uncertain. CDR3 size: 18 residues. Germline-derived CDR1 and CDR2 are SGHTA and FQGNSA. The V and J ends lost 1 base and 0 bases respectively, with 13 bases between them. The CDR3 DNA follows: TGTGCCAGCAGCTTAGTGGGGATTAAGGGCTCTGGGGCCAACGTCCTGACTTTC. It encodes CASSLVGIKGSGANVLTF.

The count of this clonotype is one. V usage is TRBV5-1 and J usage is TRBJ2-1; D not resolved. Germline lookup yields CDR1 SGHRS and CDR2 YFSETQ. CDR3 length: 13 amino acids. Trimming pared 0 bases from V and 8 bases from J, leaving 9 bases between. CDR3 residues: CASSLGPPDEQFF. The DNA of the CDR3 is TGCGCCAGCAGCTTGGGCCCGCCGGATGAGCAGTTCTTC.